These 21 T cell receptor beta chains originate from one sample sequenced in a study of beta chain features in type 1 diabetes. Study observations and caveats: Significant though moderate, a shortening of TCRB CDR3s appeared in all four CD4+ subsets of Type 1 diabetes patients.

TCRB transcripts that were expressed got sequenced, as all of the isolated RNA had been reverse transcribed. Sequenced by immunoSEQ multiplex PCR; TCRdb stores in-frame clones only, minus some. The table lists 300,000 or so clones, around 9% of them singletons, with around 1% in the top ten. Their cognate antigens are unknown. The specimen was central memory CD4+ T cells from blood. The receptors shown here come from a man aged 25 to 40 with type 1 diabetes.

The CDR3, as DNA: TGTGCCAGCAGTGACCGGGGAGGCCTTTGGGAAAAACTGTTTTTT. As protein: CASSDRGGLWEKLFF. V and J are TRBV2 and TRBJ1-4; D unresolved. V lost 3 bases and J lost 8, with 16 bases in between. The CDR3 extends over 15 amino acids. Germline V CDR1 and CDR2: SNHLY, FYNNEI.

This clone showed up just a few times. J is TRBJ2-7 and V is TRBV10-3; D call uncertain. The CDR3 length is 13 residues. The germline gives CDR1 ENHRY, CDR2 SYGVKD. Trimming pared 2 bases from V and 5 bases from J, leaving 10 bases between. CDR3 DNA sequence: TGTGCCATCAGTGAGAGGTTAAGCGACGAGCAGTACTTC. It yields the protein CAISERLSDEQYF.

This clone was observed at least ten times. V is TRBV5-6 and J is TRBJ2-7; D call uncertain. CDR1 and CDR2 (germline): SGHDT, YYEEEE. The CDR3 sequence is 14 residues long. The V end lost 1 base, the J end lost 5 bases, and 13 bases lay between the germline ends. CDR3: CASSLWSAGHEQYF. CDR3 bases: TGTGCCAGCAGCTTGTGGTCAGCCGGGCACGAGCAGTACTTC.

This clone was observed a few times. This chain joins TRBV19 and TRBJ2-7; 9 bases fit TRBD1. J gave up 3 bases and V 2 bases, and 8 bases lay outside the gene matches. Germline V gene lookup returns CDR1 LNHDA and CDR2 SQIVND (reference sequence). The CDR3 loop spans 16 amino acids. CDR3 region: CASSIQAGTGSYEQYF. In DNA form, the CDR3 reads TGTGCCAGTAGTATACAGGCCGGGACAGGGAGCTACGAGCAGTACTTC.

Regarding this clone: Other DNA sequences from this sample encode an identical CDR3 as well. The chain is built from TRBV6-5 and TRBJ2-7; 10 bases are shared with TRBD1. CDR3 length equals 15 residues. CDR1 and CDR2 from the germline V gene are MNHEY and SVGAGI. After removal of 0 bases from V and 4 bases from J, the junction contained 3 bases not matched to a gene. CDR3 sequence: CASSYSTGQGYEQYF. The CDR3 DNA sequence: TGTGCCAGCAGTTACTCGACGGGACAGGGGTACGAGCAGTACTTC.

A remark on this clone: Distinct nucleotide sequences in the sample also encode this CDR3. The CDR3 spells CASSLDAGSYEQYF. In DNA form, the CDR3 reads TGTGCCAGCAGCTTAGATGCAGGCTCCTACGAGCAGTACTTC. The rearrangement links TRBV7-2 to TRBJ2-7; D uncertain. V lost 1 base and J 0 bases, leaving 7 bases between the germline ends. The CDR3 is 14 amino acids. The germline V gene has CDR1 SGHTA and CDR2 FQGNSA.

This clone was found many times. The chain carries TRBV13 and TRBJ1-1, with D hard to call. This CDR3 has 12 residues. In germline, CDR1 is PRHDT, CDR2 FYEKMQ (reference sequence). Trimming left V 5 bases short and J 5 bases short, with 9 bases between. The CDR3, as DNA: TGTGCCAGCAGCCCCCTATGGACTGAAGCTTTCTTT. Translated: CASSPLWTEAFF.

The table lists this clone with many counts. The sample has other DNA sequences that encode this CDR3 too. The J gene is TRBJ2-1, the V gene TRBV9; D not resolved. Trimming cost V 0 bases and J 2 bases, with 3 bases left between them. CDR3 size: 13 residues. Germline CDR1 is SGDLS and CDR2 is YYNGEE. The CDR3 coding sequence is TGTGCCAGCAGCGTAGGACCCTACAATGAGCAGTTCTTC. It specifies CASSVGPYNEQFF.

In this sample, this clone turned up a few times. The chain couples TRBV7-9 to TRBJ2-1; TRBD1 is a possible D gene (7 bases). V was shortened by 5 bases and J by 15 bases, with 20 bases between the two germline ends. From germline, CDR1 is SEHNR and CDR2 FQNEAQ (reference sequence). CDR3 length: 13 residues. CDR3: CASSQTTGRITFF. The CDR3 bases are TGTGCCAGCAGCCAAACGACAGGGAGGATAACGTTCTTC.

The chain employs TRBV27 and TRBJ2-1, with D perhaps assigned TRBD1 or TRBD2 (5 bases each). Trimming removed 5 bases at V and 7 bases at J, with 18 bases between. Germline V CDR1 and CDR2: MNHEY, SMNVEV (reference sequence). The CDR3 loop spans 15 amino acids. The CDR3 region is CASSPLAGGVNEQFF. The CDR3 bases are TGTGCCAGCAGTCCTCTAGCTGGGGGTGTGAATGAGCAGTTCTTC.

The rearrangement uses TRBV28 and TRBJ1-4, with 9 positions matching TRBD1. The ends lost 4 bases at V and 7 bases at J; junction bases unmatched: 7. The CDR3 length is 15 residues. The germline gives CDR1 MDHEN, CDR2 SYDVKM. CDR3 residues: CASSSPGQGLEKLFF. CDR3 nucleotides: TGTGCCAGCAGTTCTCCGGGACAGGGACTTGAAAAACTGTTTTTT.

The chain uses TRBV18 and TRBJ2-7; D is undetermined. The germline V gene encodes CDR1 KGHSH and CDR2 LQKENI. V lost 4 bases to trimming and J lost 0 bases, with 7 bases between them. The CDR3 spans 13 residues. The CDR3 here is CASSQGFSYEQYF. In DNA, the CDR3 is TGTGCCAGCTCACAGGGATTCTCCTACGAGCAGTACTTC.

The sample holds many counts of this clone. V is TRBV4-3 and J is TRBJ2-2; 8 bases line up with TRBD2. CDR1 and CDR2 (germline): LGHNA, YSLEER. The V segment lost 1 base and the J segment 0 bases; nucleotides outside the gene matches: 7. CDR3 size: 18 residues. In nucleotides, the CDR3 is TGCGCCAGCAGCCAAGTTGTGAGTAGCGGGGCGAACACCGGGGAGCTGTTTTTT. Translating gives CASSQVVSSGANTGELFF.

The chain links TRBV29-1 to TRBJ1-2; D is ambiguous. CDR1 and CDR2 from the germline V gene are SQVTM and ANQGSEA. Between the trimmed V and J ends, which lost 5 bases and 7 bases, there was a span of 11 bases. The CDR3 covers 11 residues. The CDR3 DNA sequence: TGCAGCGTTCTCGTGGGGTCTGGCTACACCTTC. Amino acids: CSVLVGSGYTF. The full variable domain, with the rest looked up from reference TRBV29-1 and TRBJ1-2, is SAVISQKPSRDICQRGTSLTIQCQVDSQVTMMFWYRQQPGQSLTLIATANQGSEATYESGFVIDKFPISRPNLTFSTLTVSNMSPEDSSIYLCSVLVGSGYTFGSGTRLTVV.

The rearrangement joins TRBV19 to TRBJ2-3, with 8 nucleotides matching TRBD2. This CDR3 is built from 16 residues. Germline trimming cut 6 bases from V and 2 bases from J; bases unmatched to any gene: 10. CDR1 and CDR2 from the germline V gene are LNHDA and SQIVND (reference sequence). CDR3: CASSIQLADYTDTQYF. CDR3 nucleotides: TGTGCCAGTAGCATACAACTAGCGGATTACACAGATACGCAGTATTTT.

This sequence joins TRBV14 and TRBJ1-2, with TRBD1 matching 10 bases. The CDR3 spans 16 residues. Trimming cost V 2 bases and J 2 bases; bases outside gene matches: 5. Germline V gene lookup returns CDR1 SGHDN and CDR2 FVKESK. The CDR3 is CASSQLGQGINYGYTF. The CDR3 DNA reads as TGTGCCAGCAGCCAACTGGGACAGGGGATAAACTATGGCTACACCTTC.

This sequence joins TRBV15 and TRBJ2-1, with D possibly being TRBD2 (7 bases). The CDR3 contains 15 residues. The V gene's germline CDR1 is LNHNV and CDR2 YYDKDF (reference sequence). V shed 0 bases and J shed 4 bases, with 10 bases lying between them. CDR3 region: CATSRDGGPYNEQFF. DNA for the CDR3: TGTGCCACCAGCAGAGACGGGGGGCCGTACAATGAGCAGTTCTTC. Full variable domain (missing parts from reference TRBV15 and TRBJ2-1): DAMVIQNPRYQVTQFGKPVTLSCSQTLNHNVMYWYQQKSSQAPKLLFHYYDKDFNNEADTPDNFQSRRPNTSFCFLDIRSPGLGDTAMYLCATSRDGGPYNEQFFGPGTRLTVL.

A few counts support this clone. This sequence joins TRBV7-6 and TRBJ1-1; TRBD1 matches 8 bases. This CDR3 is built from 14 residues. Losses at the gene ends were 3 bases for V and 5 bases for J; bases not matched to a gene: 5. Germline-derived CDR1 and CDR2 are SGHVS and FNYEAQ. The CDR3 loop reads CASSLTGEGTEAFF. For the CDR3, the DNA is TGTGCCAGCAGCTTGACAGGGGAGGGGACTGAAGCTTTCTTT.

This clone appeared a few times. The chain combines TRBV2 with TRBJ1-1, with D unresolved. Germline V gene data show CDR1 as SNHLY and CDR2 as FYNNEI. This CDR3 is built from 13 residues. Between the trimmed V and J ends, which lost 6 bases and 1 base, there was a span of 9 bases. Here the CDR3 reads CASSLTENTEAFF. CDR3 nucleotide sequence: TGTGCCAGCAGCTTAACAGAGAACACTGAAGCTTTCTTT.

The chain uses TRBV27 and TRBJ1-1; D ambiguous. Germline V gene sequence: CDR1 MNHEY, CDR2 SMNVEV (reference sequence). The V end was cut by 3 bases, the J end by 2 bases, with 7 bases between. CDR3 length: 13 amino acids. CDR3 sequence (DNA): TGTGCCAGCAGTTTCGACCACAACACTGAAGCTTTCTTT. Translating gives CASSFDHNTEAFF.

V usage is TRBV11-2 and J usage is TRBJ2-3; TRBD2 agrees at 9 bases. V shed 5 bases and J 5 bases; nucleotides not matched to a gene: 11. Germline lookup yields CDR1 SGHAT and CDR2 FQNNGV. This CDR3 region has 16 residues. The DNA of the CDR3 is TGTGCCAGCAGCCTCTCGGGACTAGCAGATGGAGATACGCAGTATTTT. Translation: CASSLSGLADGDTQYF.